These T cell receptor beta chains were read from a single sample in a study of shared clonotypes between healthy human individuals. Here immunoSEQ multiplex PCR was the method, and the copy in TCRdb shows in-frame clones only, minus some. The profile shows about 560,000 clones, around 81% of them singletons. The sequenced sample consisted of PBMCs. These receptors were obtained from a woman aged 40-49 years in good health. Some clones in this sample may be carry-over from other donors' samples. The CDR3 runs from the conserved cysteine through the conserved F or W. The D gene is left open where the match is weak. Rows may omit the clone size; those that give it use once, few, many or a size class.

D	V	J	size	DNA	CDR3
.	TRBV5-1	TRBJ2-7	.	TGCGCCAGCAGCTTGGTACCGCCCTACGAGCAGTACTTC	CASSLVPPYEQYF
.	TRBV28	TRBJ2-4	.	TGTGCCAGCAGTTTAGGACCAGCCAAAAACATTCAGTACTTC	CASSLGPAKNIQYF
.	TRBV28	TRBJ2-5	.	TGTGCCAGCAGTGACGGTACAACAGAGACCCAGTACTTC	CASSDGTTETQYF
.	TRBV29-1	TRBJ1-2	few	TGCAGCGACCACAGGGATGGCTACACCTTC	CSDHRDGYTF
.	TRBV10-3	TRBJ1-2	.	TGTGCCATCAGTGACCTTCGAGATGGCTACACCTTC	CAISDLRDGYTF
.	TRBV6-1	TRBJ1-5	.	TGTGCCAGCAGTGAAGGGCCGGCAGCCGGACAGCCCCAGCATTTT	CASSEGPAAGQPQHF
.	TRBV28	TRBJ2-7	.	TGTGCCAGCAGTTTGGGACACCTGAGCTCCTACGAGCAGTACTTC	CASSLGHLSSYEQYF
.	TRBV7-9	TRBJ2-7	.	TGTGCCAGCAGTCGGGACCGCGTAAGCACGTACTTC	CASSRDRVSTYF
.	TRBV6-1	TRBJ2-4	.	TGTGCCAGGAGTATGGGGGCCAAAAACATTCAGTACTTC	CARSMGAKNIQYF
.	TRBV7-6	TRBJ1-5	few	TGTGCCAGCAGCCCGTGGAGGGATCAGCCCCAGCATTTT	CASSPWRDQPQHF
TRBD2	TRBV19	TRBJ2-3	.	TGTGCCAGTATGGACCGGACTAGCGGGAAGAGTACAGATACGCAGTATTTT	CASMDRTSGKSTDTQYF
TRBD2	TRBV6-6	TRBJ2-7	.	TGTGCCAGCAGTTACGGGCCTAGCGGGAGCAGCGAGCAGTACTTC	CASSYGPSGSSEQYF
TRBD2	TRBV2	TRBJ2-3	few	TGTGCCAGCAGTGAAATAACTAGCGGAGGGGTTGATACGCAGTATTTT	CASSEITSGGVDTQYF
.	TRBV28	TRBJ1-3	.	TGTGCCAGCAGTTTATTCTCAGGGGGAAACACCATATATTTT	CASSLFSGGNTIYF
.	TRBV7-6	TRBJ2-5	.	TGTGCCAGCAGCTTAGCGCCATTAGAGACCCAGTACTTC	CASSLAPLETQYF
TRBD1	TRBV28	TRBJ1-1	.	TGTGCCAGCAGTCTACGGGACAGGGGTGAAGCTTTCTTT	CASSLRDRGEAFF
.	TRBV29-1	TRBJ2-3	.	TGCAGCGTTGAGGCAGGGGATACGCAGTATTTT	CSVEAGDTQYF
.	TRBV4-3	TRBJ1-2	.	TGCGCCAGCAGCCCACAAGTCCAGGGTGGCTACACCTTC	CASSPQVQGGYTF
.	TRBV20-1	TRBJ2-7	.	TGCAGTGCTAGCTTGCGTTACGAGCAGTACTTC	CSASLRYEQYF
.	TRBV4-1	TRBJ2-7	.	TGCGCCAGCAGCCAAGTCGGTCGAGGCGGCTCCTACGAGCAGTACTTC	CASSQVGRGGSYEQYF
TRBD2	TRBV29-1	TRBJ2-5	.	TGCAGCGTTGACAGTTATCAAAAGCGGGGGACCCAGTACTTC	CSVDSYQKRGTQYF
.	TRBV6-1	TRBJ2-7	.	TGTGCCAGCAGTGAAGCGCTCAGCTCTCCCTACGAGCAGTACTTC	CASSEALSSPYEQYF
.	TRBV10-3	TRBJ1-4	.	TGTGCCATCAGTGAGGGACAGCCAACTAATGAAAAACTGTTTTTT	CAISEGQPTNEKLFF
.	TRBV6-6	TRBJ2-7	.	TGTGCCAGCAGTTACTCACCCAGTTCCTACGAGCAGTACTTC	CASSYSPSSYEQYF
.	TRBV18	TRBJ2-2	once	TGTGCCAGCCCTCGTGGGGCCGCAGGTACCGGGGAGCTGTTTTTT	CASPRGAAGTGELFF
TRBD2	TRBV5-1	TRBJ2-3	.	TGCGCCAGCAGCTTTAGATCCGGGAGGCGGACTGGCACAGATACGCAGTATTTT	CASSFRSGRRTGTDTQYF